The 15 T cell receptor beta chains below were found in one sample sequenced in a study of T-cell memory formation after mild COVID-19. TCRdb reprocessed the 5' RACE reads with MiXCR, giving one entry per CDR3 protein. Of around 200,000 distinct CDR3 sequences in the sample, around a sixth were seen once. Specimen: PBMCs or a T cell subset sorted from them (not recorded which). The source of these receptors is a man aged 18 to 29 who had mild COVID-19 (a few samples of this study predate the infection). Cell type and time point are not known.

The CDR3 reads CASSLTGTGASVYTQYF. As DNA, the CDR3 is TGTGCCAGCAGCTTAACCGGGACAGGGGCTTCCGTGTATACGCAGTATTTT. This chain links TRBV5-6 with TRBJ2-3; 10 bases line up with TRBD1. The CDR3 is 17 residues long. Germline CDR1 SGHDT, CDR2 YYEEEE. The J segment lost 7 bases and the V segment lost 2 bases, leaving 13 bases of the junction unmatched.

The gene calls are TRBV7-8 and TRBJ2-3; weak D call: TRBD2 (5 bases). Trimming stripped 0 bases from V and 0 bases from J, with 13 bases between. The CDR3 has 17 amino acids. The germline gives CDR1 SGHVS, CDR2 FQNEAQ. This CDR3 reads CASSLAPWTGSTDTQYF. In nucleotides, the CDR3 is TGTGCCAGCAGCTTAGCGCCCTGGACGGGGAGCACAGATACGCAGTATTTT.

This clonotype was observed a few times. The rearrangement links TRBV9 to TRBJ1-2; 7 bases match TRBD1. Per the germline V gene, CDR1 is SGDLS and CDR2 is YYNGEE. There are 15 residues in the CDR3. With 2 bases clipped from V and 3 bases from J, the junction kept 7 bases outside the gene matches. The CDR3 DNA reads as TGTGCCAGCAGCGTCGAACCCGGGACAGACTATGGCTACACCTTC. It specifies CASSVEPGTDYGYTF.

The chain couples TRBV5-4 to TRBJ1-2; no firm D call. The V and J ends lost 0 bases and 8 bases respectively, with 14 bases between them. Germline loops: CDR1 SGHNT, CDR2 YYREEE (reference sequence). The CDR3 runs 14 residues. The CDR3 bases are TGTGCCAGCAGCTTGGAGGCGGGAATCTCAGGCTACACCTTC. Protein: CASSLEAGISGYTF.

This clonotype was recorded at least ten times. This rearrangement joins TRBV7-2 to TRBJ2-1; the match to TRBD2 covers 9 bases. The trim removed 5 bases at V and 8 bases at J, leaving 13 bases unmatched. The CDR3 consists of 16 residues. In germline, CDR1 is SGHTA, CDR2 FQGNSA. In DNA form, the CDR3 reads TGTGCCAGCAGCGTACCTCGGGGGACTAGCTTCCATGAGCAGTTCTTC. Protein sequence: CASSVPRGTSFHEQFF.

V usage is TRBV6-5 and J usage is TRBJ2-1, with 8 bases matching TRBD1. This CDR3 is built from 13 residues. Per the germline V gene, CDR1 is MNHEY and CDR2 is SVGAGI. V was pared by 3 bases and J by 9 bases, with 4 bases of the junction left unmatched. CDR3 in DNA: TGTGCCAGCAGTTATGTTACAGGGGGTGAGCAGTTCTTC. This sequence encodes CASSYVTGGEQFF.

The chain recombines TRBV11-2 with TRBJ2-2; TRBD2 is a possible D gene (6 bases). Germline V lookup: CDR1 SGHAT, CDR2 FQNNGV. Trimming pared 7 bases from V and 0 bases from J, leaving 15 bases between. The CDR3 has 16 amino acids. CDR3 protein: CASKSLGGPNTGELFF. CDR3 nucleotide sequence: TGTGCCAGCAAATCGCTCGGGGGTCCGAACACCGGGGAGCTGTTTTTT.

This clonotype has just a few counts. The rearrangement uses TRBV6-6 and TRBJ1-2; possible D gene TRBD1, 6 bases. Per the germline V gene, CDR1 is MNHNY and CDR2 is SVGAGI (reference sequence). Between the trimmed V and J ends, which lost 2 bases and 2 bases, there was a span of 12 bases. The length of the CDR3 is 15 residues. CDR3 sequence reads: CASSYPTGGNYGYTF. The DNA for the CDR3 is TGTGCCAGCAGTTACCCTACTGGGGGCAACTATGGCTACACCTTC.

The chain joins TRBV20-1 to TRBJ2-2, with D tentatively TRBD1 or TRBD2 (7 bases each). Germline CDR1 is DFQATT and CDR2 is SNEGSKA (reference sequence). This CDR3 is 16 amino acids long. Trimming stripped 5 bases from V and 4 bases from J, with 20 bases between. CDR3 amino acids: CSAEPQGGPTTGELFF. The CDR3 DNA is TGCAGTGCTGAACCTCAGGGGGGGCCTACCACCGGGGAGCTGTTTTTT.

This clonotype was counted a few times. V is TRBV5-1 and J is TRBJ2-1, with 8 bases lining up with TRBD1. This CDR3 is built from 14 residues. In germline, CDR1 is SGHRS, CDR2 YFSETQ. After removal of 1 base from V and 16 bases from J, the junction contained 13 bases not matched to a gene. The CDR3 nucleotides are TGCGCCAGCAGCTTGACAGGGGGTGGCAGCCGATCATTCTTC. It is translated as CASSLTGGGSRSFF.

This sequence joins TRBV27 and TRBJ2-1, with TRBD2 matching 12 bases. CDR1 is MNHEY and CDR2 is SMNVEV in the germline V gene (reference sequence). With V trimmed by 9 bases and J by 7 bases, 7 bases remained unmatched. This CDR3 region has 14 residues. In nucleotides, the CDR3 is TGTGCCAGTACTAGCGGGGGGAGTGGGAATGAGCAGTTCTTC. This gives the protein CASTSGGSGNEQFF.

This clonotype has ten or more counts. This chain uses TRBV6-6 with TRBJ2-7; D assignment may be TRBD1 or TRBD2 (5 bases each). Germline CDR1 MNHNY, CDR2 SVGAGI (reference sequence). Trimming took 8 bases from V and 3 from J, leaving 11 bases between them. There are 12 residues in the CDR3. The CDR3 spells CASEGPYYEQYV. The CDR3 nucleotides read TGTGCCAGCGAGGGGCCGTACTACGAGCAGTACGTC.

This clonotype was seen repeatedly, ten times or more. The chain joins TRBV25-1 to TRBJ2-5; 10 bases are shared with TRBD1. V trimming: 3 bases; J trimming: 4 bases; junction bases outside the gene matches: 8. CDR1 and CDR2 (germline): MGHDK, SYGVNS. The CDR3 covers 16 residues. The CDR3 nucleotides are TGTGCCAGCAGTGACCGGGACAGGGGTAGTCGAGAGACCCAGTACTTC. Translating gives CASSDRDRGSRETQYF.

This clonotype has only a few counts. The DNA of the CDR3 is TGCAGTGCTAGACCAGGGTCCATAAATCAGCCCCAGCATTTT. This sequence encodes CSARPGSINQPQHF. The genes are TRBV20-1 and TRBJ1-5, with a tentative D call TRBD1 (5 bases). The length of the CDR3 is 14 residues. Trimming took 2 bases from V and 4 from J, leaving 12 bases between them. CDR1 DFQATT and CDR2 SNEGSKA come from the germline V gene (reference sequence).

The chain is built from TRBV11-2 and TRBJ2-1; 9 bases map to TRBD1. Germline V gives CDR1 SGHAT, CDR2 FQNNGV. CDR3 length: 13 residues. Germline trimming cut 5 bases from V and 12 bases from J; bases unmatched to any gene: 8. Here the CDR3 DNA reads TGTGCCAGCAGCGGCTACAGGGGGCAAGGGCAGTTCTTC. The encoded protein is CASSGYRGQGQFF.